These 13 T cell receptor beta chains share one sample of origin, sequenced in a study of human thymus T cells. From resections taken during corrective heart surgery, the thymus tissue was obtained. Measured with immunoSEQ multiplex PCR; TCRdb has only the in-frame clones, and not every one. This sample has tens of thousands of clones, with approximately 95% found just once. Material: thymus tissue. These receptors were collected from a girl under three years old with a congenital heart defect but otherwise immunologically healthy.

This rearrangement joins TRBV6-5 to TRBJ2-3; 7 bases are shared with TRBD1. Germline values: CDR1 MNHEY, CDR2 SVGAGI. The CDR3 runs 15 residues. J was trimmed by 3 bases and V by 11 bases; bases with no gene match: 14. CDR3 region: CARHGTDLRTDTQYF. The DNA of the CDR3 is TGTGCCCGCCACGGGACAGACCTAAGGACAGATACGCAGTATTTT.

The chain is built from TRBV19 and TRBJ2-7, with D possibly TRBD1 on 6 matching bases. Germline lookup yields CDR1 LNHDA and CDR2 SQIVND (reference sequence). The CDR3 sequence is 15 residues long. Deletions cut 3 bases from V and 2 bases from J, with 14 bases between. The CDR3 DNA reads TGTGCCAGTAGTATTAGGTACTCAGGGGCCTACGAGCAGTACTTC. Its translation is CASSIRYSGAYEQYF.

This clone was observed once. This rearrangement joins TRBV15 to TRBJ2-7, with 7 bases aligning to TRBD2. CDR1 and CDR2 (germline): LNHNV, YYDKDF (reference sequence). CDR3 length: 13 amino acids. V lost 5 bases, J lost 5 bases, and 6 bases stayed unmatched. The CDR3 bases are TGTGCCACCAGCTCGCGACTAGCCCACGAGCAGTACTTC. Its translation: CATSSRLAHEQYF.

The chain employs TRBV10-3 and TRBJ2-1; 7 nucleotides match TRBD2. CDR3 length: 17 amino acids. The V gene end was trimmed by 0 bases and the J gene end by 5 bases; junction bases not matched to a gene: 10. Per germline, CDR1 ENHRY and CDR2 SYGVKD. The CDR3 loop is CAISESLLSGANNEQFF. CDR3 DNA: TGTGCCATCAGTGAGTCCCTACTAAGCGGGGCTAACAATGAGCAGTTCTTC.

The rearrangement uses TRBV27 and TRBJ2-3, with D unclear. The CDR3 contains 13 residues. Deletions cut 5 bases from V and 1 base from J, with 7 bases between. Looked up from germline, CDR1 is MNHEY and CDR2 is SMNVEV (reference sequence). The CDR3 loop reads CASSPPRTDTQYF. In DNA form, the CDR3 reads TGTGCCAGCAGTCCCCCCCGCACAGATACGCAGTATTTT.

The chain's CDR3 is CASSLRGCPLPNYGYTF. DNA of the CDR3: TGTGCCAGCAGCTTGAGGGGGTGCCCTTTACCTAACTATGGCTACACCTTC. The chain employs TRBV5-4 and TRBJ1-2; D is perhaps TRBD1 (6 bases). This CDR3 spans 17 amino acids. Germline V gene lookup returns CDR1 SGHNT and CDR2 YYREEE (reference sequence). V lost 1 base to trimming and J lost 0 bases, with 16 bases between them.

This sequence joins TRBV4-3 and TRBJ2-7, with 8 bases fitting TRBD1. Germline V gene data show CDR1 as LGHNA and CDR2 as YSLEER. The CDR3 has 17 amino acids. With V trimmed by 1 base and J by 0 bases, 8 bases remained unmatched. DNA for the CDR3: TGCGCCAGCAGCCAAGCCCCTCGGGACAGGCGCTCCTACGAGCAGTACTTC. Protein sequence: CASSQAPRDRRSYEQYF.

J is TRBJ2-1 and V is TRBV2; D uncertain. Per germline, CDR1 SNHLY and CDR2 FYNNEI. V was shortened by 5 bases and J by 5 bases, with 22 bases between the two germline ends. The CDR3 totals 17 residues. The CDR3 nucleotides are TGTGCCAGCAGTAGCCAGGTGGTGATGACAATGAACAATGAGCAGTTCTTC. This translates into CASSSQVVMTMNNEQFF.

The CDR3 region is CASSPDSSSGNTIYF. The CDR3, as DNA: TGTGCCAGCAGTCCTGACAGCTCCTCTGGAAACACCATATATTTT. The chain carries TRBV27 and TRBJ1-3, with a weak D call TRBD1 (5 bases). The CDR3 has 15 residues. Looked up from germline, CDR1 is MNHEY and CDR2 is SMNVEV (reference sequence). V gave up 5 bases and J gave up 0 bases, with 11 bases separating them.

In this sample, this clone turned up once. The CDR3 protein is CASSLETGRNEKLFF. The CDR3, as DNA: TGTGCCAGCAGCTTGGAGACAGGCCGGAATGAAAAACTGTTTTTT. The rearrangement uses TRBV5-8 and TRBJ1-4; the D gene is possibly TRBD1 (6 bases). Trimming left V 0 bases short and J 5 bases short, with 11 bases between. CDR1 is SGHTS, CDR2 YDEGEE, per germline. CDR3 size: 15 residues.

This rearrangement joins TRBV19 to TRBJ2-1; 9 bases fit TRBD1. This CDR3 is built from 16 residues. Germline-derived CDR1 and CDR2 are LNHDA and SQIVND (reference sequence). With V trimmed by 5 bases and J by 4 bases, 9 bases remained unmatched. CDR3 coding DNA: TGTGCCAGTAGTGACCCGGGACAGGGAGGGTACAATGAGCAGTTCTTC. The encoded protein is CASSDPGQGGYNEQFF.

This sequence joins TRBV7-9 and TRBJ2-7, with D possibly being TRBD1 or TRBD2 (5 bases each). The V gene lost 4 bases and the J gene lost 3 bases, with 16 bases spanning the gap. CDR3 size: 15 residues. In germline, CDR1 is SEHNR, CDR2 FQNEAQ (reference sequence). Here the CDR3 DNA reads TGTGCCAGCAGCTACTGGCGGACGAGGGGCTACGAGCAGTACTTC. This translates into CASSYWRTRGYEQYF.

V gene TRBV7-2 combines with J gene TRBJ2-7, with D perhaps TRBD2 (6 bases). CDR3 size: 17 residues. Germline CDR1 reads SGHTA; CDR2 reads FQGNSA. V lost 1 base, J lost 0 bases, and 16 bases lay in between. The CDR3 nucleotides are TGTGCCAGCAGCTTAGGAGGTCATTGGAGGGGCTCCTACGAGCAGTACTTC. Its translation: CASSLGGHWRGSYEQYF. Supplemented by reference TRBV7-2 and TRBJ2-7, the full variable domain reads GAGVSQSPSNKVTEKGKDVELRCDPISGHTALYWYRQSLGQGLEFLIYFQGNSAPDKSGLPSDRFSAERTGGSVSTLTIQRTQQEDSAVYLCASSLGGHWRGSYEQYFGPGTRLTVT.